The rows below give T cell receptor beta chains drawn from one sample of a study of T cells after yellow fever vaccination. MiXCR, applied by TCRdb to the 5' RACE reads, yields one record per CDR3 protein. This sample has some 110,000 distinct CDR3 sequences, with roughly 8.9% found just once. The starting material was CD8+ T cells sorted from PBMCs, obtained 45 days after the yellow fever booster vaccination. These receptors all stem from a young man who received the YFV17D yellow fever vaccine. The CDR3 runs from the conserved cysteine through the conserved F or W. The D gene is left open where the match is weak. Clone size is stated in some rows and not others, as once, few, many or a class when expanded.

v_gene	len	j_gene	abundance	d_gene	CDR3aa	CDR3nt
TRBV12-3/TRBV12-4	15	TRBJ1-2	many	TRBD1	CASSLGQGAGYGYTF	TGTGCCAGCAGTCTTGGACAGGGGGCCGGCTATGGCTACACCTTC
TRBV7-8	21	TRBJ2-7	NA	TRBD2	CASSRNMPGLAVRTVGYEQYF	TGTGCCAGCAGCCGCAATATGCCGGGACTAGCAGTGAGGACGGTTGGCTACGAGCAGTACTTC
TRBV7-2	13	TRBJ2-1	NA	TRBD1	CASSRTGGGEQFF	TGTGCCAGCAGCCGGACAGGGGGCGGTGAGCAGTTCTTC
TRBV4-3	14	TRBJ2-7	many	NA	CASSQEMGTYEQYF	TGCGCCAGCAGCCAAGAGATGGGGACGTACGAGCAGTACTTC
TRBV9	14	TRBJ2-2	NA	NA	CASGGTLNTGELFF	TGTGCCAGCGGGGGAACCTTGAACACCGGGGAGCTGTTTTTT
TRBV6-2/TRBV6-3	13	TRBJ2-2	many	NA	CASSYYSAGELFF	TGTGCCAGCAGTTACTATAGTGCCGGGGAGCTGTTTTTT
TRBV20-1	15	TRBJ2-1	few	TRBD2	CSAREITSGYNEQFF	TGCAGTGCTAGAGAAATAACTAGCGGATACAATGAGCAGTTCTTC
TRBV7-9	11	TRBJ2-1	many	NA	CASSLAWEQFF	TGTGCCAGCAGCTTAGCCTGGGAGCAGTTCTTC
TRBV7-2	13	TRBJ1-2	many	NA	CASSLAGGDGYTF	TGTGCCAGCAGCTTAGCTGGGGGGGACGGCTACACCTTC
TRBV14	15	TRBJ2-7	NA	TRBD2	CASTQSSGGRNEQYF	TGTGCCAGCACCCAATCTTCGGGGGGGCGGAACGAGCAGTACTTC
TRBV24-1	13	TRBJ2-1	many	TRBD2	CATSGGSGRFWFF	TGTGCCACCAGTGGGGGTAGCGGGAGATTTTGGTTCTTC
TRBV5-1	16	TRBJ2-4	few	TRBD2	CASSPWGGSAKNIQYF	TGCGCCAGCAGCCCCTGGGGGGGGAGCGCCAAAAACATTCAGTACTTC
TRBV28	14	TRBJ1-2	few	NA	CASSFWASQDGYTF	TGTGCCAGCAGTTTTTGGGCGTCTCAGGATGGCTACACCTTC
TRBV7-9	15	TRBJ2-1	NA	TRBD1	CASSYRDRAGNEQFF	TGTGCCAGCAGCTACCGGGACAGGGCCGGCAATGAGCAGTTCTTC
TRBV13	15	TRBJ2-5	few	TRBD2	CASSMYSGKQETQYF	TGTGCCAGCAGCATGTATAGCGGGAAACAAGAGACCCAGTACTTC
TRBV9	16	TRBJ2-5	many	TRBD1	CASSVTPTGTEETQYF	TGTGCCAGCAGCGTAACTCCAACCGGGACAGAAGAGACCCAGTACTTC
TRBV28	15	TRBJ2-3	many	TRBD1	CASTGDRASTDTQYF	TGTGCCAGCACCGGGGACAGAGCTAGCACAGATACGCAGTATTTT
TRBV5-1	17	TRBJ2-1	many	TRBD2	CASSLVGGRAPYNEQFF	TGCGCCAGCAGCTTGGTTGGCGGGAGGGCCCCCTACAATGAGCAGTTCTTC
TRBV2	13	TRBJ2-3	NA	NA	CASPGPSTDTQYF	TGTGCCAGCCCCGGCCCGAGCACAGATACGCAGTATTTT
TRBV7-6	15	TRBJ2-3	many	TRBD1	CASSARQGVSDTQYF	TGTGCCAGCAGCGCCCGACAGGGGGTCTCAGATACGCAGTATTTT
TRBV24-1	18	TRBJ2-3	many	NA	CATSDLEGRNHCTDTQYF	TGTGCCACCAGTGATTTGGAGGGGCGGAACCACTGCACAGATACGCAGTATTTT
TRBV29-1	13	TRBJ2-7	NA	NA	CSAGRGQAYEQYF	TGCAGCGCCGGGAGGGGACAGGCCTACGAGCAGTACTTC
TRBV5-4	13	TRBJ2-7	many	TRBD1	CASSTTGGHEQYF	TGTGCCAGCAGTACTACAGGGGGCCACGAGCAGTACTTC
TRBV27	14	TRBJ1-1	NA	NA	CASSLGPSGTEAFF	TGTGCCAGCAGTTTAGGACCATCGGGCACTGAAGCTTTCTTT
TRBV29-1	13	TRBJ1-2	many	NA	CSVEGRGNYGYTF	TGCAGCGTTGAAGGAAGGGGGAACTATGGCTACACCTTC
TRBV7-2	17	TRBJ1-2	few	NA	CASSLGLGSAGNYGYTF	TGTGCCAGCAGCTTAGGTTTAGGGTCGGCTGGTAACTATGGCTACACCTTC
TRBV20-1	12	TRBJ2-2	many	NA	CSPRGPTGELFF	TGCAGCCCGCGAGGCCCCACCGGGGAGCTGTTTTTT
TRBV7-9	16	TRBJ2-7	many	NA	CASSQPERSAIYEQYF	TGTGCCAGCAGCCAACCCGAAAGGTCGGCGATCTACGAGCAGTACTTC
TRBV27	14	TRBJ2-7	NA	NA	CASSLSGWGYEQYF	TGTGCCAGCAGTTTATCAGGGTGGGGGTACGAGCAGTACTTC
TRBV2	13	TRBJ2-7	many	NA	CASEKGIAYEQYF	TGTGCCAGTGAAAAGGGAATCGCCTACGAGCAGTACTTC
TRBV27	14	TRBJ1-1	many	NA	CASSLTSGITEAFF	TGTGCCAGCAGCCTAACCTCAGGGATCACTGAAGCTTTCTTT
TRBV7-9	17	TRBJ2-1	many	NA	CASSTKGFPSSYNEQFF	TGTGCCAGCAGCACAAAAGGGTTCCCAAGCTCCTACAATGAGCAGTTCTTC
TRBV20-1	17	TRBJ1-1	NA	NA	CSARYVPGGMENTEAFF	TGCAGTGCTAGATACGTACCGGGGGGGATGGAGAACACTGAAGCTTTCTTT
TRBV7-8	16	TRBJ2-1	NA	TRBD2	CASSYLAGLSYNEQFF	TGTGCCAGCAGCTACCTAGCGGGACTGAGTTACAATGAGCAGTTCTTC
TRBV4-3	17	TRBJ2-1	few	NA	CASSPRGFLSSYNEQFF	TGCGCCAGCAGCCCGAGGGGGTTCCTTAGCTCCTACAATGAGCAGTTCTTC